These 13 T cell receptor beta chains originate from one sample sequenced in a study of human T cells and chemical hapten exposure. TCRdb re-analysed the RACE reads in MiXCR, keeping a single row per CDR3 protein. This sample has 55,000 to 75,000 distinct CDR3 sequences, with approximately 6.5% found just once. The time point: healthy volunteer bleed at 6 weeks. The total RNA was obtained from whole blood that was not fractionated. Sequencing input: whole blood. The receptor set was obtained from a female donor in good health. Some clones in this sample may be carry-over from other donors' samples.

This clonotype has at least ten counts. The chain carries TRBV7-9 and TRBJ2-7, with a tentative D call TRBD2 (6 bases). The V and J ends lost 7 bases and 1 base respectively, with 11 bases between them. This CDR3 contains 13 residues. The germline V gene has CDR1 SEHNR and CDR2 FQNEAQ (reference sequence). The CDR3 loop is CASTGTPSYEQYF. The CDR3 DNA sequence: TGTGCCAGCACCGGGACTCCATCCTACGAGCAGTACTTC.

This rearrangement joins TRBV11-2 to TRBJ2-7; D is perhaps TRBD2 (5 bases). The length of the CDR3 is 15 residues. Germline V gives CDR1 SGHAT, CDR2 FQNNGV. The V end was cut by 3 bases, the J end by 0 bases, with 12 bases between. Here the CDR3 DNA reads TGTGCCAGCAGCTTCGGCGGGTCGAGCTCCTACGAGCAGTACTTC. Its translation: CASSFGGSSSYEQYF.

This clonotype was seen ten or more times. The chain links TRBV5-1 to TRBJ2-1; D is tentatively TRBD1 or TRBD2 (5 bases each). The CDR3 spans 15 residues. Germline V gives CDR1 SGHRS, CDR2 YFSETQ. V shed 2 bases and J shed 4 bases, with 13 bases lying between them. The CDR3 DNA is TGCGCCAGCAGCTTTAGGGGAGAAGCGTACAATGAGCAGTTCTTC. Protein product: CASSFRGEAYNEQFF.

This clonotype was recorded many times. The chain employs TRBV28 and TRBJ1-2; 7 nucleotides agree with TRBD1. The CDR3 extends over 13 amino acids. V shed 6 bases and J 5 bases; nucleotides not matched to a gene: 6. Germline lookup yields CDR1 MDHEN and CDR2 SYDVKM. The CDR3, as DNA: TGTGCCAGCAGCGGGGACAGTCGATATGGCTACACCTTC. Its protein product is CASSGDSRYGYTF.

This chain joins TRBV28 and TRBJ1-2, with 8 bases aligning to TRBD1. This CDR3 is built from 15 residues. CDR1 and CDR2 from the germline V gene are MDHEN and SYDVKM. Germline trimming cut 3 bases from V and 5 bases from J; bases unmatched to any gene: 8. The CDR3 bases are TGTGCCAGCAGTTTCTTAGACAGGGGCACATATGGCTACACCTTC. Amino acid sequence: CASSFLDRGTYGYTF.

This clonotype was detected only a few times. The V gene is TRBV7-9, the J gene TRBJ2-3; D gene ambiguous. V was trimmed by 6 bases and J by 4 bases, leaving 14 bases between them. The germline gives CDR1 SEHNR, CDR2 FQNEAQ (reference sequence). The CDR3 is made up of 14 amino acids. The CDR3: CASRVGPHPDTQYF. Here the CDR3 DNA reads TGTGCCAGCAGGGTGGGCCCCCACCCAGATACGCAGTATTTT.

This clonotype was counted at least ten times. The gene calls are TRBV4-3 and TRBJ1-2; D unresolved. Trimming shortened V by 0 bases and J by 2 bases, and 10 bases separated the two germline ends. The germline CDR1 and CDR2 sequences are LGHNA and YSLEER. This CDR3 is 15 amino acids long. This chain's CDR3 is CASSQEGYLNYGYTF. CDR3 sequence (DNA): TGCGCCAGCAGCCAAGAAGGCTATCTCAACTATGGCTACACCTTC.

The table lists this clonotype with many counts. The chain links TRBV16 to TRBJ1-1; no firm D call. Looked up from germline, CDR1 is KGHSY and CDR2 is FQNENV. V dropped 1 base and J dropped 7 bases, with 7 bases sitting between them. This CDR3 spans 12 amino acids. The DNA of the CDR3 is TGTGCCAGCAGCCAATATTCATTTGAAGCTTTCTTT. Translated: CASSQYSFEAFF.

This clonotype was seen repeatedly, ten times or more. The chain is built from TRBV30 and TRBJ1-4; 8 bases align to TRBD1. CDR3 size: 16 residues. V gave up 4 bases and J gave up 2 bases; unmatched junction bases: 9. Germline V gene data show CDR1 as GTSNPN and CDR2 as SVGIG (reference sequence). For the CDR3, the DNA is TGTGCCTGGAATGGCAGGGGGCTTGGTACTAATGAAAAACTGTTTTTT. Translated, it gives CAWNGRGLGTNEKLFF.

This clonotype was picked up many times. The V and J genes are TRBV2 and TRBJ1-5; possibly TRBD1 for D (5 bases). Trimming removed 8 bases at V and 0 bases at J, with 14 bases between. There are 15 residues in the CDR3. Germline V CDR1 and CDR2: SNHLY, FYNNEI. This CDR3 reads CASGRQPYSNQPQHF. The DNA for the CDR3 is TGTGCCAGCGGAAGACAGCCCTATAGCAATCAGCCCCAGCATTTT.

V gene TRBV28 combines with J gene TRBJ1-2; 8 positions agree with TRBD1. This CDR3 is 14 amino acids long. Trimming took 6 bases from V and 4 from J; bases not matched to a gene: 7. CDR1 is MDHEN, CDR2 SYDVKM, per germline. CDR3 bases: TGTGCCAGCAGCACAGGGGGGAGAGGCTATGGCTACACCTTC. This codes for CASSTGGRGYGYTF.

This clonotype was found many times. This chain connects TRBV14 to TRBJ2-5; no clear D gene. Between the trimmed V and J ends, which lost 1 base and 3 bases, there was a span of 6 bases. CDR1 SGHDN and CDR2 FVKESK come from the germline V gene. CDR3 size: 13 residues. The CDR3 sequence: CASSQGVEETQYF. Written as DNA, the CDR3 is TGTGCCAGCAGCCAAGGTGTGGAAGAGACCCAGTACTTC.

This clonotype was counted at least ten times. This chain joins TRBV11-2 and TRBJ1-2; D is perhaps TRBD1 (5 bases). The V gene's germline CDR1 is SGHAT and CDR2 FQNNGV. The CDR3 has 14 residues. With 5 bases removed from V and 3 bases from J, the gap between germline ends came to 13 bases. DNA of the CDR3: TGTGCCAGCAGCATCCTGACAGACGACTATGGCTACACCTTC. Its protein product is CASSILTDDYGYTF. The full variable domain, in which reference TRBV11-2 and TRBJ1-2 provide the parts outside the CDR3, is EAGVAQSPRYKIIEKRQSVAFWCNPISGHATLYWYQQILGQGPKLLIQFQNNGVVDDSQLPKDRFSAERLKGVDSTLKIQPAKLEDSAVYLCASSILTDDYGYTFGSGTRLTVV.